This T cell receptor beta chain was retrieved from a study of post-analysis software for immune sequencing data. With regard to this clonotype: Its antigen is unidentified.

General study points: Controls showed lower frequencies than patients for five or six TRBV segments, and TRBV5-6, TRBV5-1 and TRBV20-1 were among these.

TCR beta cDNA libraries had unique molecular identifiers. Each sample of about 0.95 to 11 million input T cells yielded roughly 0.5 million cDNA molecules, so each molecule approximated one T cell. Via MiXCR, TCRdb re-called the PCR reads, giving one row per CDR3 protein. This sample has about 680,000 distinct CDR3 sequences; roughly three fifths occur once, and the top ten carry approximately 10%. CDR3 length: 15 residues. Germline V gene data show CDR1 as SGHDN and CDR2 as FVKESK. V was trimmed by 5 bases and J by 5 bases, leaving 16 bases between them. The sequenced sample was blood. The gene calls are TRBV14 and TRBJ2-1; D is unresolved. This TCR came from a girl aged 2-9 years with multiple sclerosis. For the CDR3, the DNA is TGTGCCAGCAGCAGGCTTCACGGCGGAAACAATGAGCAGTTCTTC. This encodes CASSRLHGGNNEQFF.